One sample yielded the 27 T cell receptor beta chains listed below, sequenced in a study of T cell responses to AZD1222 COVID-19 vaccine. Sequenced by immunoSEQ multiplex PCR; TCRdb stores in-frame clones only, minus some. This table has about 140,000 clones, 80% to 95% appearing once. The sequences come from peripheral blood, collected on day 0 of AZD1222 vaccination. The receptors were sampled from an adult in good health.

This chain links TRBV7-9 with TRBJ2-7; TRBD2 aligns across 10 bases. This CDR3 spans 16 amino acids. With V trimmed by 7 bases and J by 3 bases, 12 bases remained unmatched. Germline V CDR1 and CDR2: SEHNR, FQNEAQ (reference sequence). The CDR3 nucleotides read TGTGCCAGCAACAACCTGGGGGCTAGCGGGAGCTACGAGCAGTACTTC. Protein sequence: CASNNLGASGSYEQYF.

This chain uses TRBV28 with TRBJ2-7; 8 bases agree with TRBD1. Germline V gene lookup returns CDR1 MDHEN and CDR2 SYDVKM. This CDR3 comprises 13 residues. V gave up 8 bases and J gave up 0 bases; unmatched junction bases: 3. CDR3 nucleotides: TGTGCCAGCTATCAGGGGGCCTCCTACGAGCAGTACTTC. Its translation is CASYQGASYEQYF.

The J gene is TRBJ2-5, the V gene TRBV27, with D perhaps assigned TRBD1 or TRBD2 (6 bases each). From germline, CDR1 is MNHEY and CDR2 SMNVEV (reference sequence). There are 15 residues in the CDR3. V lost 4 bases and J lost 2, with 14 bases in between. The CDR3 coding sequence is TGTGCCAGCAGTTCCCTCGGGGGCAGACAAGAGACCCAGTACTTC. This codes for CASSSLGGRQETQYF.

The chain links TRBV7-8 to TRBJ2-1, with 7 nucleotides matching TRBD2. The CDR3 consists of 15 residues. From germline, CDR1 is SGHVS and CDR2 FQNEAQ. V shed 5 bases and J 2 bases; nucleotides not matched to a gene: 6. The CDR3, as DNA: TGTGCCAGCAGCCTTAGCGGGCAAACCTACAATGAGCAGTTCTTC. Translated, it gives CASSLSGQTYNEQFF. Full variable domain (rest looked up from reference TRBV7-8 and TRBJ2-1): GAGVSQSPRYKVAKRGQDVALRCDPISGHVSLFWYQQALGQGPEFLTYFQNEAQLDKSGLPSDRFFAERPEGSVSTLKIQRTQQEDSAVYLCASSLSGQTYNEQFFGPGTRLTVL.

The chain has TRBV7-9 and TRBJ2-6, with D perhaps TRBD1 (6 bases). Per germline, CDR1 SEHNR and CDR2 FQNEAQ (reference sequence). This CDR3 has 18 amino acids. V was trimmed by 5 bases and J by 4 bases, leaving 21 bases between them. The CDR3 coding sequence is TGTGCCAGCAGCCCTCCCGGGACATCCCTCTCCGGGGCCAACGTCCTGACTTTC. This codes for CASSPPGTSLSGANVLTF. The complete variable domain, with remaining parts taken from reference TRBV7-9 and TRBJ2-6, reads DTGVSQNPRHKITKRGQNVTFRCDPISEHNRLYWYRQTLGQGPEFLTYFQNEAQLEKSRLLSDRFSAERPKGSFSTLEIQRTEQGDSAMYLCASSPPGTSLSGANVLTFGAGSRLTVL.

The rearrangement uses TRBV20-1 and TRBJ2-1, with D hard to call. Trimming stripped 3 bases from V and 5 bases from J, with 8 bases between. Germline CDR1 reads DFQATT; CDR2 reads SNEGSKA (reference sequence). The CDR3 extends over 12 amino acids. CDR3 nucleotides: TGCAGTGCTAGTCCGGCCGACAATGAGCAGTTCTTC. Translation gives CSASPADNEQFF.

The genes are TRBV24-1 and TRBJ2-1; D call uncertain. From germline, CDR1 is KGHDR and CDR2 SFDVKD. The V and J ends lost 2 bases and 0 bases respectively, with 13 bases between them. This CDR3 has 17 residues. This CDR3 reads CATSDSRPDPSYNEQFF. The CDR3 DNA reads as TGTGCCACCAGTGATTCCCGACCAGACCCCTCCTACAATGAGCAGTTCTTC.

The chain has TRBV19 and TRBJ2-7; either TRBD1 or TRBD2 may fit D (5 bases each). There are 12 residues in the CDR3. The germline V and J ends were trimmed by 5 bases and 6 bases, with 11 bases remaining between them. Germline V gene lookup returns CDR1 LNHDA and CDR2 SQIVND (reference sequence). This CDR3 reads CASSGERGEQYF. The CDR3 nucleotides read TGTGCCAGTAGTGGGGAGAGGGGCGAGCAGTACTTC.

This clone has a handful of counts. The chain combines TRBV7-2 with TRBJ2-1; 12 bases are shared with TRBD2. V gave up 0 bases and J gave up 1 base; unmatched junction bases: 10. This CDR3 has 20 amino acids. Germline lookup yields CDR1 SGHTA and CDR2 FQGNSA. The DNA of the CDR3 is TGTGCCAGCAGCTTAGCGAGGGGTATCACTAGCGGGAGGTCCTACAATGAGCAGTTCTTC. Its protein product is CASSLARGITSGRSYNEQFF.

The chain carries TRBV7-3 and TRBJ1-1; D gene unclear. This CDR3 is 14 amino acids long. The germline V gene has CDR1 SGHTA and CDR2 FQGTGA. V was trimmed by 1 base and J by 3 bases, leaving 9 bases between them. CDR3 nucleotides: TGTGCCAGCAGCTTAAACGTCAGAGACACTGAAGCTTTCTTT. Translating gives CASSLNVRDTEAFF.

This clone was counted between two and nine times. J is TRBJ2-5 and V is TRBV6-5; 9 bases match TRBD1. There are 14 residues in the CDR3. J lost 4 bases, V lost 8 bases, and 8 bases had no gene match. Germline V CDR1 and CDR2: MNHEY, SVGAGI. This chain's CDR3 is CASPPGTGRETQYF. Here the CDR3 DNA reads TGTGCCAGCCCCCCCGGGACAGGGCGAGAGACCCAGTACTTC.

The V gene is TRBV27, the J gene TRBJ2-1; a weak D match, TRBD2 (6 bases). The V end lost 5 bases, the J end lost 8 bases, and 19 bases lay between the germline ends. Per germline, CDR1 MNHEY and CDR2 SMNVEV (reference sequence). This CDR3 is 15 amino acids long. The CDR3 sequence: CASSLRAGGGHEQFF. CDR3 nucleotides: TGTGCCAGCAGTCTCCGGGCCGGGGGTGGACATGAGCAGTTCTTC.

The chain is built from TRBV10-3 and TRBJ2-7, with 10 bases identical to TRBD2. The CDR3 runs 15 residues. In germline, CDR1 is ENHRY, CDR2 SYGVKD. V lost 6 bases to trimming and J lost 3 bases; unmatched junction nucleotides: 8. CDR3 bases: TGTGCCATCAGGGAAACTAGCGGGATTGTCTACGAGCAGTACTTC. Protein sequence: CAIRETSGIVYEQYF.

The gene calls are TRBV6-1 and TRBJ1-2; D might be TRBD1 (6 bases). V lost 2 bases to trimming and J lost 4 bases, with 14 bases between them. Germline loops: CDR1 MNHNS, CDR2 SASEGT. There are 15 residues in the CDR3. The CDR3 spells CASSEHTDRPYGYTF. The CDR3 region has the DNA TGTGCCAGCAGTGAACATACCGACAGGCCCTATGGCTACACCTTC.

The CDR3 loop is CASSWGWGSNQPQHF. DNA of the CDR3: TGTGCCAGCAGTTGGGGATGGGGGAGCAATCAGCCCCAGCATTTT. The rearrangement links TRBV6-2 or TRBV6-3 to TRBJ1-5; D may be TRBD1 (5 bases). The V gene lost 4 bases and the J gene lost 1 base, with 11 bases spanning the gap. The CDR3 loop spans 15 amino acids. Germline loops: CDR1 MNHEY, CDR2 SVGEGT.

This clone was seen only once. The rearrangement joins TRBV7-8 to TRBJ2-2, with unresolved D. Looked up from germline, CDR1 is SGHVS and CDR2 is FQNEAQ. V was shortened by 2 bases and J by 10 bases, with 5 bases between the two germline ends. The CDR3 has 11 residues. The CDR3 DNA is TGTGCCAGCAGCTTACCGAAGGAGCTGTTTTTT. Translation gives CASSLPKELFF.

This clone was seen a few times. The chain recombines TRBV19 with TRBJ2-7; tentative D call: TRBD1 (6 bases). Germline V gene sequence: CDR1 LNHDA, CDR2 SQIVND (reference sequence). Trimming cost V 9 bases and J 5 bases, with 14 bases left between them. This CDR3 has 12 amino acids. CDR3 sequence: CARSPGVDEQYF. In nucleotides, the CDR3 is TGTGCCAGATCCCCAGGGGTCGACGAGCAGTACTTC.

The rearrangement joins TRBV30 to TRBJ1-3; D is unresolved. There are 15 residues in the CDR3. Looked up from germline, CDR1 is GTSNPN and CDR2 is SVGIG (reference sequence). V lost 0 bases to trimming and J lost 0 bases, with 9 bases between them. The CDR3 sequence is CAWSVRVFSGNTIYF. The CDR3, as DNA: TGTGCCTGGAGTGTACGGGTATTCTCTGGAAACACCATATATTTT.

About this clone itself: One end of the junction does not line up with germline, which may come from a read error. The rearrangement joins TRBV7-8 to TRBJ2-3; 9 positions match TRBD2. Germline CDR1 and CDR2: SGHVS and FQNEAQ. The CDR3 is 15 amino acids. In DNA form, the CDR3 reads TGTGCCAGCAGCCTAATCGGGACTAGCACCGATACGCAGTATTTT. This encodes CASSLIGTSTDTQYF.

This sequence joins TRBV4-1 and TRBJ1-1; TRBD1 matches at 9 bases. V shed 3 bases and J 4 bases; nucleotides not matched to a gene: 15. The CDR3 has 18 residues. Germline CDR1 and CDR2: MGHRA and YSYEKL. The CDR3 reads CASSQTPRRQGVSTEAFF. CDR3 in DNA: TGCGCCAGCAGCCAGACACCTAGGAGACAGGGGGTGAGCACTGAAGCTTTCTTT.

The chain joins TRBV5-6 to TRBJ1-4; 8 bases map to TRBD1. Unmatched junction bases numbered 10, after V lost 4 bases and J lost 8 bases. Germline V lookup: CDR1 SGHDT, CDR2 YYEEEE. This CDR3 has 15 amino acids. The CDR3 sequence: CASSLDRVGVEKLFF. In DNA form, the CDR3 reads TGTGCCAGCAGCCTGGACAGGGTAGGCGTCGAAAAACTGTTTTTT.

The rearrangement links TRBV25-1 to TRBJ1-6; D gene unclear. Trimming removed 6 bases at V and 4 bases at J, with 13 bases between. The CDR3 has 15 amino acids. Germline CDR1 is MGHDK and CDR2 is SYGVNS. CDR3 coding DNA: TGTGCCAGCAGCGAACCCGGGATATATAATTCACCCCTCCACTTT. This translates into CASSEPGIYNSPLHF.

The chain is built from TRBV4-3 and TRBJ2-2; D uncertain. The V end was cut by 2 bases, the J end by 4 bases, with 14 bases between. The germline CDR1 and CDR2 sequences are LGHNA and YSLEER. The CDR3 is made up of 16 amino acids. The chain's CDR3 is CASSQPLAGGTGELFF. CDR3 DNA sequence: TGCGCCAGCAGCCAACCCCTGGCAGGTGGCACCGGGGAGCTGTTTTTT.

This clone was seen once. The chain combines TRBV2 with TRBJ2-1, with 12 bases aligning to TRBD2. The CDR3 sequence is 15 residues long. V was clipped by 5 bases and J by 8 bases; unmatched bases: 7. Germline lookup yields CDR1 SNHLY and CDR2 FYNNEI. The CDR3 protein is CASSTTSGRDDEQFF. CDR3 sequence (DNA): TGTGCCAGCAGTACGACTAGCGGGAGAGATGATGAGCAGTTCTTC.

The chain combines TRBV11-2 with TRBJ1-2; tentative D call: TRBD1 (6 bases). The CDR3 covers 16 residues. CDR1 is SGHAT, CDR2 FQNNGV, per germline. The V end lost 5 bases, the J end lost 5 bases, and 21 bases lay between the germline ends. CDR3 in DNA: TGTGCCAGCAGCCCCAATACAGGGATTTCAGGGTATGGCTACACCTTC. It codes for CASSPNTGISGYGYTF.

The chain recombines TRBV28 with TRBJ2-2, with 7 bases fitting TRBD1. With 9 bases clipped from V and 6 bases from J, the junction kept 7 bases outside the gene matches. The CDR3 is 13 residues long. The germline V gene has CDR1 MDHEN and CDR2 SYDVKM. CDR3 loop: CASNRGEAGELFF. The DNA of the CDR3 is TGTGCCAGTAACAGGGGCGAGGCCGGGGAGCTGTTTTTT.

V gene TRBV9 combines with J gene TRBJ2-1; D tentatively fits TRBD1 or TRBD2 (5 bases each). With 4 bases removed from V and 5 bases from J, the gap between germline ends came to 16 bases. Germline CDR1 reads SGDLS; CDR2 reads YYNGEE. The CDR3 consists of 15 residues. This CDR3 is CASSTMGWGHNEQFF. The CDR3 DNA follows: TGTGCCAGCAGCACAATGGGGTGGGGACACAATGAGCAGTTCTTC.